Given below is one TCR beta chain in context. What antigen it recognizes has not been identified. The record has no base qualities; no much larger clone is one base away. The sample comes from a study of Ad26.COV2.S vaccination and SARS-CoV-2 variants (dated by TCRdb to the early 2020s). Some background on the complete study: Vaccine-arm donors came from COV1001, a multicentre, randomized, double-blind, placebo-controlled phase I-IIa trial of Ad26.COV2.S in healthy adults. The TCR-sequenced set comprised around 30 samples: some 20 Ad26.COV2.S vaccine recipients, 5 placebo recipients and 8 SARS-CoV-2 convalescent individuals. TCRbeta repertoire sequencing served as the tool for gauging how specific and how broad the SARS-CoV-2-reactive T cell receptors were following Ad26.COV2.S vaccination. Throughout the experiments and outcome assessment, investigators stayed blinded to trial group allocation. Ad26.COV2.S was administered intramuscularly at a dose of 5x10^10 or 1x10^11 viral particles, either as one shot or as two shots given 56 days apart. Participants in the trial were split at random into five groups of five each, receiving low-dose or high-dose Ad26.COV2.S once or twice, or else placebo on both occasions. Study-wide conclusions, independent of this receptor: The study was not powered to compare responses between vaccine doses or regimens. The authors noted that the TCR breadth and depth analyses may have underestimated total T cell responses. Spike-specific TCR breadth was higher in Ad26.COV2.S recipients than in placebo recipients (P = 0.0014). Vaccine and placebo recipients had comparable non-spike TCR breadth, which fits with the vaccine containing only spike. After vaccination, spike-specific CD8+ and CD4+ T cell responses were reported to show substantial breadth.

The immunoSEQ Assay was used to sequence TCRbeta CDR3 regions. After extraction, genomic DNA underwent amplification by bias-controlled multiplex PCR, followed by high-throughput sequencing. Regarding the original processing steps: To quantify the absolute abundance of every unique TCRbeta CDR3 region, sequences were collapsed and filtered. T cell fraction was estimated by normalizing TCRbeta template counts to usable DNA, with usable DNA measured through amplification of reference genes found in all nucleated cells. Repertoire TCRs were annotated as SARS-CoV-2-specific by exact matching of V gene, CDR3 amino acid sequence and J gene to a known reactive TCR set. MIRA supplied the reference SARS-CoV-2 TCR set, which was filtered for enrichment in COVID-19-positive ImmuneCODE repertoires so that public or cross-reactive TCRs were removed. Based on the MIRA antigens, annotated TCRs were further analysed at the level of specific ORF or position within ORF. Breadth was defined as the number of annotated unique rearrangements divided by the total number of unique productive rearrangements, and depth was defined as the summed frequency of the annotated unique rearrangements. Two-sided Wilcoxon rank-sum tests were applied when comparing TCR breadth between groups. The source is immuneACCESS, and TCRdb retained only in-frame sequences with V and J called. Part of the clones is not carried over; for the studies checked, unresolved V genes explain less than half of this, and the remainder is unexplained. The V and J calls and the clone size are those of that table, but D and trimming were determined from the DNA. The sample table holds a few hundred thousand clones, of which roughly 90% were seen once. Together, the top ten hold under 2% of the sample.

Per the publication, the treatment or condition label means: around 19 received Ad26.COV2.S at low or high dose, single or two shots; roughly five received placebo; per-sample allocation not given. For vaccine and placebo recipients, repertoires were sequenced using samples collected on day 63 after the first injection. Between 29 July and 7 August 2020, Cohort 1b enrolled some 25 adults aged 18-55 years at one site in Boston, USA. As a vaccine, Ad26.COV2.S was a replication-incompetent adenovirus type 26 vector that expressed a prefusion-stabilized SARS-CoV-2 spike protein derived from the original Wuhan strain. The CDR3, cysteine through phenylalanine, is 13 amino acids long. Just CDR3 DNA is preserved here, 39 bases in frame from base 1. In the germline V gene, CDR1 corresponds to SGHAT and CDR2 to FQNNGV. At the junction V is shortened by 5 bases and J by 2 bases, with 7 bases in between.

The rearranged segments are TRBV11-2 and TRBJ2-4; possibly the D gene is TRBD2, per 5 matching bases. This TCR derives from a person between 18 and 65 years old who received the Ad26.COV2.S COVID-19 vaccine or a placebo. Material: peripheral blood, obtained in a trial of Ad26.COV2.S vaccine versus placebo. The bases read TGTGCCAGCAGCACCGGGACCAAAAACATTCAGTACTTC. The translation is CASSTGTKNIQYF.